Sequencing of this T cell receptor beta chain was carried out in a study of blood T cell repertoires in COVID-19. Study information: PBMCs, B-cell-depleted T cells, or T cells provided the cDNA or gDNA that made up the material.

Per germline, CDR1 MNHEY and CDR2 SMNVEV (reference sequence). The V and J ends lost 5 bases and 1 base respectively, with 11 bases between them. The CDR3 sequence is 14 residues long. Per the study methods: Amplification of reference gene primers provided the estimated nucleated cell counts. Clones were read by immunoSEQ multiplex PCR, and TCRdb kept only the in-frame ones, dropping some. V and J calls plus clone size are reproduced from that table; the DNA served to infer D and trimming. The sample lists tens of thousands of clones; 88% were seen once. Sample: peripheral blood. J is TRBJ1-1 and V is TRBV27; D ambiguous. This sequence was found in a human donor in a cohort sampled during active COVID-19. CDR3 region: CASSPLGKNTEAFF. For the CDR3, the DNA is TGTGCCAGCAGTCCCCTAGGCAAGAACACTGAAGCTTTCTTT.